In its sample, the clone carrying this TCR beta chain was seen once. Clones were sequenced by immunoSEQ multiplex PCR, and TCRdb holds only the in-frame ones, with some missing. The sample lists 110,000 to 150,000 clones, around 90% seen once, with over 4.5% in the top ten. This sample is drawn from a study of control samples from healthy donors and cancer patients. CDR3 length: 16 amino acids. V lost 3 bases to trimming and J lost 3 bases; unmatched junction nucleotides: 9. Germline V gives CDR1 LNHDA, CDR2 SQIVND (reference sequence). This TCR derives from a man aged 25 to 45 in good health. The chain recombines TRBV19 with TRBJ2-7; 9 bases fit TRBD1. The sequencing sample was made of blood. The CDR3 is CASSISAATGGYEQYF. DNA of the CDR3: TGTGCCAGTAGTATTTCGGCCGCGACAGGGGGCTACGAGCAGTACTTC.